The 14 T cell receptor beta chains presented below share a single source sample, sequenced in a study of blood T cell repertoires in COVID-19. The protocol was immunoSEQ multiplex PCR, while the TCRdb copy is restricted to in-frame clones and leaves out a portion. Of around 250,000 clones listed, 80% to 90% were seen once; the top ten hold 9.5% to 13%. Sequenced material: peripheral blood. The receptors derive from a woman between 65 and 79 years old with COVID-19, enrolled during active disease.

To note about this clone: A read error may produce the germline difference seen at one junction end. The chain links TRBV7-7 to TRBJ2-5, with 7 nucleotides matching TRBD1. Germline V lookup: CDR1 SSHAT, CDR2 FNYEAQ (reference sequence). This CDR3 region has 13 residues. CDR3 sequence reads: CASSRDRQETQYF. In nucleotides, the CDR3 is TGTGCTAGCAGCCGGGACAGACAAGAGACCCAGTACTTC.

The chain links TRBV15 to TRBJ2-7; TRBD1 matches 11 bases. This CDR3 has 16 residues. Trimming removed 0 bases from V and 4 bases from J; junction bases left unmatched: 5. The germline V gene has CDR1 LNHNV and CDR2 YYDKDF (reference sequence). The CDR3 sequence is CATSRERGTGGYEQYF. In nucleotides, the CDR3 is TGTGCCACCAGCAGAGAGAGGGGGACAGGGGGGTACGAGCAGTACTTC.

This sequence joins TRBV5-1 and TRBJ1-2; no clear D gene. V lost 0 bases and J 4 bases, leaving 10 bases between the germline ends. The V gene's germline CDR1 is SGHRS and CDR2 YFSETQ. The CDR3 loop spans 14 amino acids. This CDR3 is CASSLEQAFYGYTF. CDR3 DNA: TGCGCCAGCAGCTTGGAGCAGGCCTTCTATGGCTACACCTTC.

The gene calls are TRBV7-2 and TRBJ1-2; unclear D gene. The ends were cut back, 5 bases at V and 6 bases at J, with 16 bases in the middle. In germline, CDR1 is SGHTA, CDR2 FQGNSA. The CDR3 runs to 14 residues. As DNA, the CDR3 is TGTGCCAGCAGCCCCTATCACGTGGTAGATGGCTACACCTTC. As protein: CASSPYHVVDGYTF.

This rearrangement joins TRBV30 to TRBJ2-6; D is uncertain. The germline gives CDR1 GTSNPN, CDR2 SVGIG (reference sequence). Deletions cut 1 base from V and 0 bases from J, with 10 bases between. This CDR3 is 16 amino acids long. CDR3 bases: TGTGCCTGGAGTGCTTCTCCCAGCTCTGGGGCCAACGTCCTGACTTTC. Its translation is CAWSASPSSGANVLTF.

The rearrangement uses TRBV7-3 and TRBJ2-3, with 8 nucleotides matching TRBD2. This CDR3 region has 15 residues. The germline CDR1 and CDR2 sequences are SGHTA and FQGTGA. J gave up 6 bases and V 1 base, and 6 bases lay outside the gene matches. The CDR3 region is CASSLKGLDADTQYF. For the CDR3, the DNA is TGTGCCAGCAGCTTAAAGGGACTAGACGCGGATACGCAGTATTTT.

This chain joins TRBV10-3 and TRBJ2-5; 8 bases are a match to TRBD2. The ends lost 4 bases at V and 4 bases at J; junction bases unmatched: 5. Per the germline V gene, CDR1 is ENHRY and CDR2 is SYGVKD. The CDR3 runs 14 residues. CDR3 sequence reads: CAISVREGTETQYF. The CDR3 nucleotides are TGTGCCATCAGTGTACGGGAGGGGACAGAGACCCAGTACTTC.

This clone appeared a single time. V and J are TRBV6-2 or TRBV6-3 and TRBJ1-2, with 8 positions matching TRBD1. The V segment lost 5 bases and the J segment 3 bases; nucleotides outside the gene matches: 8. Germline V CDR1 and CDR2: MNHEY, SVGEGT. There are 15 residues in the CDR3. The CDR3 here is CASSSIRGRDYGYTF. The DNA for the CDR3 is TGTGCCAGCAGTAGCATCAGGGGGCGAGACTATGGCTACACCTTC.

Only one count was recorded for this clone. The chain has TRBV9 and TRBJ1-3, with TRBD1 as a possible D gene (5 bases). V was trimmed by 4 bases and J by 2 bases, leaving 10 bases between them. The germline V gene has CDR1 SGDLS and CDR2 YYNGEE. The length of the CDR3 is 14 residues. The CDR3 sequence is CASSITGAGNTIYF. The CDR3 bases are TGTGCCAGCAGCATAACAGGCGCTGGAAACACCATATATTTT.

The chain recombines TRBV6-5 with TRBJ1-5; no firm D call. Trimming cost V 7 bases and J 4 bases, with 5 bases left between them. CDR1 is MNHEY, CDR2 SVGAGI, per germline. This CDR3 contains 11 residues. The CDR3 reads CASTKNQPQHF. CDR3 nucleotides: TGTGCCAGCACCAAAAATCAGCCCCAGCATTTT.

The V gene is TRBV5-6, the J gene TRBJ2-7; 8 nucleotides agree with TRBD1. Per germline, CDR1 SGHDT and CDR2 YYEEEE. The CDR3 is 15 residues long. V was pared by 2 bases and J by 2 bases, with 6 bases of the junction left unmatched. DNA for the CDR3: TGTGCCAGCAGCTTCATCGGGACAGGTCCCTACGAGCAGTACTTC. Translated: CASSFIGTGPYEQYF.

The chain recombines TRBV5-1 with TRBJ1-1; D gene ambiguous. Germline V gene data show CDR1 as SGHRS and CDR2 as YFSETQ. The CDR3 is made up of 15 amino acids. The V end was cut by 0 bases, the J end by 4 bases, with 13 bases between. The CDR3 nucleotides are TGCGCCAGCAGCTTGGGCGCGGGCCGGGGCACTGAAGCTTTCTTT. Translating it yields CASSLGAGRGTEAFF.

This clone appeared once. The same CDR3 can be traced to other DNA sequences in this sample. The J gene is TRBJ2-7, the V gene TRBV28; D perhaps matches TRBD2 (5 bases). The V gene lost 5 bases and the J gene lost 6 bases, with 14 bases spanning the gap. The CDR3 covers 13 residues. Germline V gene data show CDR1 as MDHEN and CDR2 as SYDVKM. CDR3 coding DNA: TGTGCCAGCAGTCCAGTACTAGATGCCGAGCAGTACTTC. Amino acids: CASSPVLDAEQYF.

The chain has TRBV19 and TRBJ2-7, with 11 bases aligning to TRBD2. The CDR3 has 15 residues. Looked up from germline, CDR1 is LNHDA and CDR2 is SQIVND (reference sequence). V dropped 2 bases and J dropped 5; count of bases not matched to a gene: 5. The CDR3 loop reads CASSILAGGLHEQYF. In nucleotides, the CDR3 is TGTGCCAGTAGTATATTAGCGGGAGGGCTGCACGAGCAGTACTTC.